The T cell receptor (beta chain) described here comes from a study of blood T cells in healthy people across ages. Findings of the study overall: Per million T cells, TCR beta diversity dropped roughly linearly as age increased. When one million T cells were used, diversity estimates were thought to be underestimates. Diversity was higher, and naive CD4+ cells more numerous, in long-lived donors than in aged donors.

This CDR3 has 13 amino acids. Trimming shortened V by 6 bases and J by 0 bases, and 9 bases separated the two germline ends. The germline V gene encodes CDR1 MDHEN and CDR2 SYDVKM. There were healthy Caucasian individuals from Russia, aged 6 to 90, serving as donors. To note about this clonotype: Its target is not known.

Next came a second PCR, run for about 7 to 11 cycles, which used a sample-barcoded 5' primer along with a J-beta primer mix. TCRdb re-called the 5' RACE reads through MiXCR, storing one row per CDR3 protein. The table includes some 710,000 distinct CDR3 sequences, around a fifth detected once. The clonotype was recovered from a man aged 65-85 years in good health. The chain uses TRBV28 and TRBJ2-7; D might be TRBD1 (6 bases). The material sequenced was blood. CDR3 loop: CASRDSYSYEQYF. In DNA form, the CDR3 reads TGTGCCAGCAGGGACAGCTACTCCTACGAGCAGTACTTC.